A single sample gave rise to the 18 T cell receptor beta chains below, sequenced in a study of OX40 agonist ivuxolimab in advanced cancers. This table comes from immunoSEQ multiplex PCR, and its TCRdb copy is limited to in-frame clones, with some not included. The top ten hold roughly 0.4% of the sample, which has 73,000 or so clones, more than 75% seen once. The source material was CD4+ or CD8+ T cells sorted from blood, sampled in a trial of the OX40 agonist ivuxolimab. Receptors originate from an adult with an advanced solid tumor such as melanoma, head and neck, liver or kidney cancer.

The J gene is TRBJ1-5, the V gene TRBV7-9; possible D gene TRBD1, 5 bases. The ends were cut back, 4 bases at V and 5 bases at J, with 15 bases in the middle. From germline, CDR1 is SEHNR and CDR2 FQNEAQ (reference sequence). This CDR3 has 15 residues. The CDR3 protein is CASSSAGQGHQPQHF. The CDR3 DNA reads TGTGCCAGCAGCTCGGCGGGGCAGGGACATCAGCCCCAGCATTTT.

The chain uses TRBV7-7 and TRBJ2-5; weak D call: TRBD2 (5 bases). Germline CDR1 is SSHAT and CDR2 is FNYEAQ (reference sequence). The germline V and J ends were trimmed by 4 bases and 5 bases, with 17 bases remaining between them. The CDR3 loop spans 15 amino acids. Here the CDR3 reads CASSSDGIRGETQYF. In DNA form, the CDR3 reads TGTGCCAGCAGCTCAGACGGGATACGAGGGGAGACCCAGTACTTC.

The chain carries TRBV2 and TRBJ2-6; D is unresolved. V lost 4 bases to trimming and J lost 3 bases, with 4 bases between them. CDR1 is SNHLY, CDR2 FYNNEI, per germline. The CDR3 contains 13 residues. The chain's CDR3 is CASSGVGANVLTF. CDR3 in DNA: TGTGCCAGCAGTGGAGTTGGGGCCAACGTCCTGACTTTC.

This chain links TRBV13 with TRBJ2-5, with D unresolved. This CDR3 is 15 amino acids long. V gave up 0 bases and J gave up 5 bases, with 13 bases separating them. The V gene's germline CDR1 is PRHDT and CDR2 FYEKMQ (reference sequence). CDR3 DNA sequence: TGTGCCAGCAGCTTAGGCCTGGCCGGCCGGGAGACCCAGTACTTC. It translates to CASSLGLAGRETQYF. Full variable domain (missing parts from reference TRBV13 and TRBJ2-5): AAGVIQSPRHLIKEKRETATLKCYPIPRHDTVYWYQQGPGQDPQFLISFYEKMQSDKGSIPDRFSAQQFSDYHSELNMSSLELGDSALYFCASSLGLAGRETQYFGPGTRLLVL.

The chain is built from TRBV7-9 and TRBJ1-5; D perhaps matches TRBD1 (5 bases). The CDR3 runs to 13 residues. V was clipped by 1 base and J by 8 bases, with 9 bases between them. Germline values: CDR1 SEHNR, CDR2 FQNEAQ (reference sequence). CDR3 loop: CASSLDQDKPQHF. For the CDR3, the DNA is TGTGCCAGCAGCTTAGATCAGGACAAGCCCCAGCATTTT.

The CDR3 DNA follows: TGTGCCAGCAGTTTCGGACAGGATAATTCACCCCTCCACTTT. Translated: CASSFGQDNSPLHF. V gene TRBV28 combines with J gene TRBJ1-6; TRBD1 matches at 7 bases. The trim removed 3 bases at V and 5 bases at J, leaving 1 base unmatched. Looked up from germline, CDR1 is MDHEN and CDR2 is SYDVKM. The length of the CDR3 is 14 residues. The whole variable domain, filled in from reference TRBV28 and TRBJ1-6, reads DVKVTQSSRYLVKRTGEKVFLECVQDMDHENMFWYRQDPGLGLRLIYFSYDVKMKEKGDIPEGYSVSREKKERFSLILESASTNQTSMYLCASSFGQDNSPLHFGNGTRLTVT.

The genes are TRBV7-3 and TRBJ2-3; 8 nucleotides agree with TRBD1. The CDR3 consists of 15 residues. The germline V gene has CDR1 SGHTA and CDR2 FQGTGA. J was trimmed by 2 bases and V by 5 bases; bases with no gene match: 6. The CDR3 is CASSRQGTYTDTQYF. The CDR3 bases are TGTGCCAGCAGCAGACAGGGGACGTACACAGATACGCAGTATTTT.

This clone was counted a single time. This chain joins TRBV7-9 and TRBJ2-5; 7 nucleotides match TRBD2. CDR1 is SEHNR and CDR2 is FQNEAQ in the germline V gene (reference sequence). Losses at the gene ends were 5 bases for V and 5 bases for J; bases not matched to a gene: 11. The CDR3 is made up of 15 amino acids. The CDR3: CASSPFGAGGETQYF. The DNA for the CDR3 is TGTGCCAGCAGCCCTTTCGGAGCCGGGGGGGAGACCCAGTACTTC.

This clone has just one count. V and J are TRBV2 and TRBJ2-5; 9 nucleotides agree with TRBD2. The CDR3 has 18 residues. Germline V gives CDR1 SNHLY, CDR2 FYNNEI. V trimming: 2 bases; J trimming: 1 base; junction bases outside the gene matches: 11. The CDR3 sequence: CASSEFWASGEFQETQYF. CDR3 bases: TGTGCCAGCAGTGAATTTTGGGCTAGCGGGGAGTTCCAAGAGACCCAGTACTTC.

The chain combines TRBV6-1 with TRBJ1-1; the D is unclear. This CDR3 has 13 residues. CDR1 is MNHNS and CDR2 is SASEGT in the germline V gene. Trimming removed 6 bases from V and 4 bases from J, with 12 bases in between. This chain's CDR3 is CASRQTSTTEAFF. Here the CDR3 DNA reads TGTGCCAGCAGACAGACCTCGACCACTGAAGCTTTCTTT.

The chain couples TRBV2 to TRBJ1-2, with no clear D. Germline V lookup: CDR1 SNHLY, CDR2 FYNNEI. Trimming removed 8 bases at V and 1 base at J, with 11 bases between. CDR3 length equals 13 residues. CDR3: CASARTDNYGYTF. In DNA, the CDR3 is TGTGCCAGCGCCCGGACCGATAACTATGGCTACACCTTC.

The chain uses TRBV5-6 and TRBJ2-7; TRBD1 matches 7 bases. V gave up 3 bases and J gave up 5 bases; unmatched junction bases: 2. Germline CDR1 and CDR2: SGHDT and YYEEEE. CDR3 length equals 12 residues. CDR3 coding DNA: TGTGCCAGCAGCTCGACAGGGAACGAGCAGTACGTC. Its protein is CASSSTGNEQYV.

This clone has a handful of counts. V and J are TRBV4-2 and TRBJ1-2; TRBD1 matches 7 bases. The CDR3 runs 15 residues. Trimming cost V 5 bases and J 1 base; bases outside gene matches: 7. The germline V gene has CDR1 LGHNA and CDR2 YNFKEQ. The CDR3 loop is CASSIPGDSNYGYTF. In DNA form, the CDR3 reads TGTGCCAGCAGCATACCCGGGGACAGTAACTATGGCTACACCTTC.

This chain connects TRBV6-1 to TRBJ2-3; D is unclear. Trimming left V 6 bases short and J 4 bases short, with 8 bases between. The CDR3 spans 12 residues. Germline lookup yields CDR1 MNHNS and CDR2 SASEGT. The CDR3 region has the DNA TGTGCCAGCAGGGGGATCGCAGATACGCAGTATTTT. Protein product: CASRGIADTQYF.

This clone showed up just a few times. Here the CDR3 DNA reads TGTGCCAGCAGCGTAGTTCCGGACATGAACACTGAAGCTTTCTTT. Its translation is CASSVVPDMNTEAFF. The chain is built from TRBV9 and TRBJ1-1; a possible D gene is TRBD1 (5 bases). Germline V gene lookup returns CDR1 SGDLS and CDR2 YYNGEE. V was cut by 0 bases and J by 0 bases, with 9 bases left in between. CDR3 length: 15 residues.

This clone was counted a few times. The gene calls are TRBV6-1 and TRBJ1-3; perhaps TRBD1 as D (5 bases). The V gene lost 2 bases and the J gene lost 4 bases, with 12 bases spanning the gap. CDR1 MNHNS and CDR2 SASEGT come from the germline V gene. CDR3 length equals 15 residues. CDR3 amino acids: CASSEIQGLGNTIYF. In DNA form, the CDR3 reads TGTGCCAGCAGTGAAATTCAGGGTCTAGGAAACACCATATATTTT.

The chain joins TRBV5-5 to TRBJ1-2; the D gene is possibly TRBD1 (6 bases). The length of the CDR3 is 13 residues. CDR1 is SGHKS and CDR2 is YYEKEE in the germline V gene (reference sequence). V gave up 5 bases and J gave up 5 bases, with 13 bases separating them. CDR3 sequence reads: CASSPAGAYGYTF. DNA for the CDR3: TGTGCCAGCAGTCCTGCAGGGGCGTATGGCTACACCTTC.

V usage is TRBV28 and J usage is TRBJ1-1; no clear D. CDR1 and CDR2 from the germline V gene are MDHEN and SYDVKM. Trimming removed 2 bases at V and 1 base at J, with 8 bases between. The CDR3 spans 14 residues. The CDR3 region has the DNA TGTGCCAGCAGTTTACCCCCGAGGAACACTGAAGCTTTCTTT. Amino acids: CASSLPPRNTEAFF.